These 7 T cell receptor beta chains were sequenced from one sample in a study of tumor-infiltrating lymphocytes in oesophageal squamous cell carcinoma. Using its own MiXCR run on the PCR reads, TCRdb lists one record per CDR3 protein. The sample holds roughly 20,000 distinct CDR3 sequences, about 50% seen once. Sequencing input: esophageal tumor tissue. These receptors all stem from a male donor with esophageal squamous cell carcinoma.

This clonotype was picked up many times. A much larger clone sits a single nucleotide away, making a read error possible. Here the CDR3 reads CASSLWDRNNEQYF. The CDR3 bases are TGTGCCAGCAGCTTGTGGGACCGAAACAATGAGCAGTACTTC. V usage is TRBV5-4 and J usage is TRBJ2-7; either TRBD1 or TRBD2 may supply D (5 bases each). Per germline, CDR1 SGHNT and CDR2 YYREEE (reference sequence). Between the trimmed V and J ends, which lost 1 base and 7 bases, there was a span of 15 bases. This CDR3 region has 14 residues.

The CDR3 DNA sequence: TGTGCCAGCAGCCTGGGACGGAACACCGGGGAGCTGTTTTTT. Translated: CASSLGRNTGELFF. This chain connects TRBV7-6 to TRBJ2-2; the D call may be TRBD1 or TRBD2 (5 bases each). The germline V and J ends were trimmed by 5 bases and 1 base, with 8 bases remaining between them. Germline V gene sequence: CDR1 SGHVS, CDR2 FNYEAQ. The CDR3 totals 14 residues.

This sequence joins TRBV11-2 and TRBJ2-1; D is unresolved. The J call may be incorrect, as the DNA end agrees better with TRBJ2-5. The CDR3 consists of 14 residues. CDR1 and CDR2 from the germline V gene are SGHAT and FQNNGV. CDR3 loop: CASSLDLTQETQYF. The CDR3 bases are TGTGCCAGCAGCTTAGATCTGACCCAAGAGACCCAGTACTTC.

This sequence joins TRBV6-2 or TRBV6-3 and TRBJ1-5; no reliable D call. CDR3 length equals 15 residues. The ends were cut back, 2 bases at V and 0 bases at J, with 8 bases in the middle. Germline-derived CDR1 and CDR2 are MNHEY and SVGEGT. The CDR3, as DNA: TGTGCCAGCAGTTACGGTCAGCTTAGCAATCAGCCCCAGCATTTT. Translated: CASSYGQLSNQPQHF.

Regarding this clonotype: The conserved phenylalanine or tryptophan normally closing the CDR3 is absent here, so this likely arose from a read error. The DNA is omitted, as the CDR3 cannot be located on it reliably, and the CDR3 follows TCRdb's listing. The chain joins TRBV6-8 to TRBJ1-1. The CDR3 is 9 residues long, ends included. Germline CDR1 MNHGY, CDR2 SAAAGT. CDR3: CASSYSGLA.

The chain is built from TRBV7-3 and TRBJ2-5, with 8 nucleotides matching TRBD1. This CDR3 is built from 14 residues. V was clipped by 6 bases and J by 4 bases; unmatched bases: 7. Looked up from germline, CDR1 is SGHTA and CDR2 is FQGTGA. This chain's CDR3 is CASSFRGQGETQYF. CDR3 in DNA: TGTGCCAGCAGTTTTCGTGGACAGGGAGAGACCCAGTACTTC.

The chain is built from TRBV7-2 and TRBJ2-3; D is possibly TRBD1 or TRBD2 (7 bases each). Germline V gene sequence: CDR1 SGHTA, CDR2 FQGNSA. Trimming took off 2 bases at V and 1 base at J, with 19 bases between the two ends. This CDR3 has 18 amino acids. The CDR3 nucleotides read TGTGCCAGCAGCTTAAGGGGAGGGAGGGGGCGCGGCACAGATACGCAGTATTTT. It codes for CASSLRGGRGRGTDTQYF.